This entry concerns a single TCR beta chain. The repertoire was sequenced with immunoSEQ multiplex PCR; TCRdb's copy has only in-frame clones and lacks some. Among roughly 700,000 clones listed, approximately 87% were seen once. This sample was taken from a study of shared T cell receptors in the human thymus. Germline CDR1 is SGDLS and CDR2 is YYNGEE. Germline trimming cut 0 bases from V and 0 bases from J; bases unmatched to any gene: 3. The CDR3 totals 16 residues. The same data also went into a second study, on human thymus T cells. That paper adds: Corrective surgery for congenital heart defects was being performed on the healthy Finnish infants who served as donors.

Material: thymocytes. This chain connects TRBV9 to TRBJ2-1; 7 nucleotides line up with TRBD2. The TCR originated in a boy younger than two with a congenital heart defect. This CDR3 reads CASSVVGGSSYNEQFF. As DNA, the CDR3 is TGTGCCAGCAGCGTAGTGGGCGGGAGCTCCTACAATGAGCAGTTCTTC.